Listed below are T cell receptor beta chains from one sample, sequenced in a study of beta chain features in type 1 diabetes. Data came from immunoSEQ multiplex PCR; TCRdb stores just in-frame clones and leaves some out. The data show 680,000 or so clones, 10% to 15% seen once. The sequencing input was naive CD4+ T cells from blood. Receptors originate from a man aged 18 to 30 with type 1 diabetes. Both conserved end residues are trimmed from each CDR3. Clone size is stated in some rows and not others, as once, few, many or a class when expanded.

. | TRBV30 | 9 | AWSPGGGYT
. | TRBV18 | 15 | ASSPQQGATVTGELF
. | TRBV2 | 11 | ASKDGSGTEAF
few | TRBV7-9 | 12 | ASSFGTGPYEQY
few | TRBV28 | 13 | ASSTIPGFDQPQH
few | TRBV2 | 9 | ASRDSIGAF
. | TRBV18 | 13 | ASSQDRGVIDTIY
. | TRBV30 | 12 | AWSRDTTFYGYT
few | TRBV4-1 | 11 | ASSQATVEKLF
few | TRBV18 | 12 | ASSQGRTGNTIY
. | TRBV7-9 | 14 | ASSLVESGANYGYT
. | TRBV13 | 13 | ASSHGHTNTGELF
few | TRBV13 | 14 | ASSFDTIGGNSPLH
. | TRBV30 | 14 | AWSVSRTGREETQY
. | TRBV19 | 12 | ASSPRQGGSEAF
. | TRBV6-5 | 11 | ASRPGLDTEAF
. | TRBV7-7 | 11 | ASSSRQGPEQF
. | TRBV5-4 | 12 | ASSWEQGNTEAF
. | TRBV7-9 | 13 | ASSLNTWGDYEQY
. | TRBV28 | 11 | ASSFGPTAEQY
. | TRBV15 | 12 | ATSRGPPEETQY
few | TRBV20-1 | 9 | SARGPYGYT
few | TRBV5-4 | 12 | ASSLGQGSAEQY
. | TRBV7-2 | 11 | ASSLPAYTEAF
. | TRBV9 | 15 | ASSSPWTGTESSPLH
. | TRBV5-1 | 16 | ASSPSGTGFLFAGELF
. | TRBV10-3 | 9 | AISGNTEAF
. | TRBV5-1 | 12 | ASSLDGGNEKLF
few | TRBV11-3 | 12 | ASSLGGRQPEAF
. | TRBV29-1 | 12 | CVAAGGHGDTQY
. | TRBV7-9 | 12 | ASAPRGGNTEAF
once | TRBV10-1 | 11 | ASSESGAQPQH
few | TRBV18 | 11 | ASSPYVSNEQF
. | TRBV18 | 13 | ASLTGTGVFDEQY
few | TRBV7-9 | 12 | ASSLRTSGETQY
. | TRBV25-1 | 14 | ASSEAPGTGNQPQH
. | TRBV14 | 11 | ASSPRIVDEQY
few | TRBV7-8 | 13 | ASSLAPGEAYEQY